This TCR beta chain was sequenced during a study of identical twins (dated by TCRdb to 2016 to 2017). In the study overall: To test whether fetal clonotypes persist, this study deep-sequenced TCR alpha and beta repertoires from monozygotic twins, from unrelated adults of various ages, and from cord blood. Replicate twin experiments were performed at different times using different library preparation protocols to rule out contamination.

Study-wide findings and limitations: Invariant T cells such as MAIT and iNKT could partly confound zero-insertion analyses, although diverse VJ usage argued against such confounding for most clonotypes. A weaker excess of twin sharing was found in beta out-of-frame sequences because the signal-to-noise ratio was lowered by fewer shared sequences. Out-of-frame TCR alpha sequences shared between twins showed an excess of low generation-probability sequences compared with coincidental sharing between unrelated individuals. Out-of-frame TCR alpha sharing in monozygotic twins was systematically underestimated by recombination models, whereas sharing between unrelated individuals was in agreement with the recombination models. Because the same donors could not be followed over many years, conclusions were based on cross-sectional statistical analysis. Fewer insertions were carried by abundant cord blood beta clonotypes; a weaker similar trend was observed in young adult naive repertoires, while no such trend was observed in memory repertoires.

Library construction relied on 5' RACE. TCRdb shows the sequencer as Illumina HiSeq 2000. Template switching added a universal primer binding site, and the final cDNA carried a unique molecular identifier that allowed TCR cDNA molecules to be counted accurately. Specific primers in the conserved constant-segment region were used to synthesize first-strand cDNA for the TCR alpha and beta chains. To control for contamination, every cDNA library carried two barcodes: a SMART-Mk sample barcode plus Illumina barcodes. TruSeq adapter sequences, together with Illumina sample barcodes, were added in two successive PCR steps. The Illumina HiSeq platform was used with custom primers to sequence TCR alpha and beta cDNA libraries. Per the authors' processing: MiGEC processed the raw reads to extract unique molecular identifiers, while MiXCR was used to determine the CDR3 positions. For each individual, recombination models were inferred using an EM algorithm with the repgenHMM and IGoR tools. Shared clonotype analysis was performed with the tcR package in R, normalizing sharing by the product of cloneset sizes. To study raw recombination free of thymic and clonal selection effects, out-of-frame nonproductive sequences were analyzed. TCRdb itself trimmed the public reads at Q25 with fastp, ran MiXCR and retained productive beta chains. Identical CDR3 protein sequences are pooled into one entry, listed with their most common genes and DNA. TCRdb, not the authors, supplied the V and J calls. A total of about 720,000 distinct CDR3 sequences appear in this sample, about 18% of them only once. The ten most abundant clones make up approximately 14% of the sample.

CDR1 and CDR2 are drawn from the germline V gene: SGHDT, YYEEEE. Taken from cysteine to phenylalanine, the CDR3 has 20 residues. The DNA shown is the 60-base CDR3, in frame from base 1. V drops 1 base and J drops 0 bases, leaving 23 bases in between. This clonotype was observed a handful of times. Its antigen is not yet known. No quality values exist for individual bases; no much larger clone is one base distant. All donors were healthy Caucasians. The twin cohort comprised three pairs of female monozygotic twins, all aged roughly 18 to 29 years. RNA for TCR libraries was isolated from peripheral blood mononuclear cells. This same sample was also taken into another study, of T cells expressing NK-cell markers. The second paper further reports: TCR beta-chain repertoires were profiled in sorted CD3+CD56+NKG2C+, CD3+CD56+NKG2C- and CD3+CD56-NKG2C+ T-cell subsets from eight donors. Among the eight sequenced donors, seven were HCMV-seropositive and one was HCMV-seronegative. In several experiments an anti-gammadeltaTCR antibody was added to restrict sorting to alphabetaTCR-expressing T cells. In 5 to 7 donors, the dominant CD3+CD56+NKG2C+ clonotypes were found to rank among the top 10 CD8+ clonotypes and to make up roughly 1.0-7.0% of CD8+ T cells. Those dominant clonotypes were again the most abundant among CD3+CD56-NKG2C+ cells in a handful of donors, at roughly 25-60.1%. Whether the expanded NKG2C-expressing T cell clones were specific for HCMV antigens remained unclear. The study sequenced eight donors, all healthy volunteers chosen at random: three men and five women. To determine HCMV serostatus, a commercial ELISA kit was used to detect HCMV-specific IgG in serum. For roughly 6 donors, bulk peripheral blood T-cell repertoires were additionally sequenced from unsorted PBMC. MIGEC handled demultiplexing of the reads and grouping by UMI, while MiTCR was used to assemble and quantify clonotypes. Only TCR cDNA sequences supported by at least two reads were kept to exclude erroneous sequences. The tcR package was used for downstream repertoire analysis, and clonotypes were matched across fractions by CDR3 nucleotide sequence plus V segment. Antigen specificity was annotated against VDJdb with VDJmatch, allowing one amino acid substitution in CDR3.

Sequencing was performed on PBMCs. Rearrangement joined TRBV5-6 to TRBJ2-1; the D segment cannot be called with confidence. This TCR derives from a woman under 30 in good health. CDR3 loop: CASSLRRTNRPWDSYNEQFF. The DNA sequence is given as TGTGCCAGCAGCTTGAGACGGACGAACCGACCTTGGGACTCCTACAATGAGCAGTTCTTC.